These 12 T cell receptor beta chains share one sample of origin, sequenced in a study of blood T cell repertoires in COVID-19. This table comes from immunoSEQ multiplex PCR, and its TCRdb copy is limited to in-frame clones, with some not included. Among some 150,000 clones listed, about 86% were seen once. The sequenced sample consisted of peripheral blood. The source is a woman aged 60 to 75 with acute or convalescent COVID-19.

The genes are TRBV3-1 (or the pseudogene TRBV3-2) and TRBJ1-5, with a weak D call TRBD1 (6 bases). Deletions cut 4 bases from V and 6 bases from J, with 13 bases between. Per the germline V gene, CDR1 is LGHDT and CDR2 is YNNKEL (reference sequence). CDR3 length: 14 amino acids. The CDR3 region is CASSPPGHRQPQHF. CDR3 nucleotide sequence: TGTGCCAGCAGCCCACCGGGACACCGTCAGCCCCAGCATTTT.

The J gene is TRBJ1-2, the V gene TRBV4-3; 7 nucleotides match TRBD1. There are 15 residues in the CDR3. V was pared by 1 base and J by 3 bases, with 5 bases of the junction left unmatched. The germline CDR1 and CDR2 sequences are LGHNA and YSLEER. The CDR3 is CASSQGQGSYYGYTF. Written as DNA, the CDR3 is TGCGCCAGCAGCCAAGGACAGGGATCGTACTATGGCTACACCTTC.

This CDR3 reads CASSWTRQETQYF. Written as DNA, the CDR3 is TGTGCCAGCAGCTGGACTAGACAAGAGACCCAGTACTTC. The chain joins TRBV3-1 (or the pseudogene TRBV3-2) to TRBJ2-5; TRBD2 aligns across 7 bases. CDR3 length: 13 residues. Germline CDR1 and CDR2: LGHDT and YNNKEL (reference sequence). V dropped 5 bases and J dropped 2; count of bases not matched to a gene: 2.

Only one count was recorded for this clone. This rearrangement joins TRBV10-3 to TRBJ1-1; D remains unclear. This CDR3 spans 13 amino acids. V gave up 6 bases and J gave up 1 base, with 9 bases separating them. Germline V CDR1 and CDR2: ENHRY, SYGVKD. Here the CDR3 DNA reads TGTGCCATCAGCTCTCAGGAGAACACTGAAGCTTTCTTT. This sequence encodes CAISSQENTEAFF.

This rearrangement joins TRBV12-5 to TRBJ2-7; TRBD1 agrees at 7 bases. CDR1 and CDR2 (germline): LGHNT, FRNRAP. CDR3 length: 12 amino acids. The junction had 6 bases not matched to a gene; V was cut back by 7 bases and J by 6 bases. The CDR3 DNA reads TGTGCTAGTGAGGGGGCCAGTATCGAGCAGTACTTC. Amino acids: CASEGASIEQYF.

J is TRBJ2-2 and V is TRBV19, with D maybe TRBD1 (5 bases). The germline V gene has CDR1 LNHDA and CDR2 SQIVND (reference sequence). Trimming stripped 5 bases from V and 2 bases from J, with 9 bases between. The CDR3 runs to 14 residues. The CDR3 DNA reads TGTGCCAGTAGTTGGCAGGGAAACACCGGGGAGCTGTTTTTT. Amino acid sequence: CASSWQGNTGELFF.

The V call is TRBV7-9, the J call TRBJ2-2; 8 bases map to TRBD1. Per germline, CDR1 SEHNR and CDR2 FQNEAQ (reference sequence). V shed 5 bases, J shed 4 bases, and the junction held 9 bases outside the gene matches. This CDR3 comprises 16 residues. The CDR3 reads CASSTPGTGFTGELFF. The CDR3 DNA follows: TGTGCCAGCAGCACGCCCGGGACAGGCTTCACCGGGGAGCTGTTTTTT.

The chain joins TRBV6-5 to TRBJ1-1, with 8 bases lining up with TRBD1. CDR1 MNHEY and CDR2 SVGAGI come from the germline V gene. The CDR3 loop spans 15 amino acids. The V segment lost 6 bases and the J segment 0 bases; nucleotides outside the gene matches: 6. The CDR3 DNA follows: TGTGCCAGCAGCCGGCCACAGGGGGTGAACACTGAAGCTTTCTTT. Protein: CASSRPQGVNTEAFF.

The chain links TRBV18 to TRBJ2-1; TRBD1 aligns across 10 bases. V lost 4 bases and J lost 7; bases outside the gene matches: 7. CDR1 KGHSH and CDR2 LQKENI come from the germline V gene. The CDR3 has 15 amino acids. Here the CDR3 reads CASSHDRGRSNEQFF. DNA for the CDR3: TGTGCCAGCTCACACGACAGGGGGCGATCAAATGAGCAGTTCTTC.

This clone was counted only a few times. This chain connects TRBV3-1 (or the pseudogene TRBV3-2) to TRBJ2-1; possible D gene TRBD1, 6 bases. Per germline, CDR1 LGHDT and CDR2 YNNKEL (reference sequence). Trimming stripped 2 bases from V and 5 bases from J, with 13 bases between. This CDR3 is built from 15 residues. Here the CDR3 reads CASSQNRDNHNEQFF. The CDR3, as DNA: TGTGCCAGCAGCCAAAACCGGGACAACCACAATGAGCAGTTCTTC.

The rearrangement links TRBV19 to TRBJ2-1; 7 nucleotides align to TRBD1. Trimming took 3 bases from V and 6 from J; bases not matched to a gene: 5. Germline V gives CDR1 LNHDA, CDR2 SQIVND (reference sequence). The CDR3 length is 14 residues. The CDR3, as DNA: TGTGCCAGTAGTATCGGGACAGTGGGCAATGAGCAGTTCTTC. This encodes CASSIGTVGNEQFF. Supplemented by reference TRBV19 and TRBJ2-1, the full variable domain reads DGGITQSPKYLFRKEGQNVTLSCEQNLNHDAMYWYRQDPGQGLRLIYYSQIVNDFQKGDIAEGYSVSREKKESFPLTVTSAQKNPTAFYLCASSIGTVGNEQFFGPGTRLTVL.

The chain combines TRBV5-4 with TRBJ1-1; 10 bases are a match to TRBD1. CDR1 and CDR2 (germline): SGHNT, YYREEE (reference sequence). V trimming: 8 bases; J trimming: 3 bases; junction bases outside the gene matches: 10. The CDR3 loop spans 15 amino acids. For the CDR3, the DNA is TGTGCCAGTTTAGGGACAGGGGAGGGGGACACTGAAGCTTTCTTT. Protein product: CASLGTGEGDTEAFF.